The present entry profiles one TCR beta chain with its context. This clone's antigen is unknown. Nothing much larger sits one base from this clone, and base qualities are not available. Sample treatment or condition, as interpreted from the label and publication: live attenuated yellow fever vaccine strain. PBMCs were isolated from peripheral blood using a standard Ficoll-Paque protocol. CD4 and CD8 T-cell fractions were isolated with Dynabeads CD4 and CD8 positive selection kits. TriZol was used to extract RNA from bulk PBMCs, from CD4 and CD8 fractions, and from dextramer-positive and dextramer-negative fractions. The sample originates from a study of T cells after yellow fever vaccination (dated 2019 in TCRdb). For the study in its entirety: The SMART-Seq v4 Ultra Low Input RNA kit was used to prepare libraries from fractions with low cell numbers. To follow T-cell clones before and after both primary and booster YFV17D yellow fever vaccination, bulk TCR alpha and beta repertoires underwent longitudinal sequencing. Two healthy male donors made up the cohort, one aged 18 to 29 years and the other aged 30 to 40 years. Blood was collected at multiple timepoints before and after primary and secondary immunization, and bulk PBMC replicates and cell subsets were isolated.

Results the study describes overall, beyond this receptor: A small share of clonotypes occurred in both CD4 and CD8 compartments, likely arising from convergent recombination. Most clones expanded after primary vaccination were re-detected after the booster (around 96% of CD4 and about nine tenths of CD8), suggesting broad memory maintenance. Compared with the primary T-cell response, the secondary T-cell response was weaker but faster, peaking on day 5 rather than day 15. The study included only two donors, which limits how far the findings can be generalized. Computational filtering was required because FACS-sorted repertoires could contain abundant contaminating clonotypes from the bulk population.

TCR cDNA was made using 5'RACE template switching, a step that added a universal primer site and unique molecular identifiers. Priming for cDNA synthesis came from both the TCR alpha and TCR beta constant segments. Libraries were amplified in two PCR steps, with sample barcodes and sequencing adapters added in the second step. Sequencing of libraries was performed on Illumina HiSeq 2500 (2x100 bp) or NovaSeq (2x150 bp). In the original analysis: MIGEC was used to demultiplex reads and collapse the reads into UMI consensus sequences, and MiXCR was used for V(D)J alignment. Vaccine-responding clonotypes were defined with edgeR using replicate PBMC samples, requiring FDR below 0.01 and a log2 fold change above 5 up to day 15. Each bulk clonotype was labeled CD4 or CD8 based on which sequenced repertoire, CD4 or CD8, contained the clonotype at higher abundance. Clones were called with MiXCR by TCRdb after fastp trimmed the public reads at Q25, and only in-frame beta chains were retained. A single entry per CDR3 protein holds the most common genes and DNA from its merged rows. What appears here as the V and J calls and clone size reflects TCRdb's work, not the paper's. Counted in this sample were approximately 300,000 distinct CDR3 sequences; 10% to 15% of them appeared once. Roughly 0.5% of the sample rests with the top ten.

This clonotype originated in a man aged 30 to 39 who received the YFV17D yellow fever vaccine. Sequenced material: CD4+ T cells sorted from PBMCs, taken 45 days after the yellow fever booster vaccination.

The DNA reads TGCAGTGCTAGGCAAACCTCGGGCACAGATACGCAGTATTTT. It codes for CSARQTSGTDTQYF. The sequence links TRBV20-1 to TRBJ2-3, with the D gene not confidently named. The CDR3 has 14 amino acids, counting the end cysteine and phenylalanine. CDR3 DNA only is kept here, 42 bases in frame from base 1. V is pared back by 3 bases and J by 1 base, with 11 bases lying between the germline termini. Taken from the germline V gene (reference sequence), the CDR1 and CDR2 loops are DFQATT and SNEGSKA.